This T cell receptor (beta chain) was identified during a study of beta chain features in type 1 diabetes. Study at large: Cell yields, gender and age were similar in healthy donors and patients. Study observations and caveats: Shortening of TCRB CDR3s, moderate but significant, appeared in all four CD4+ subsets of Type 1 diabetes patients. More deletions and fewer insertions at VDJ junctions were seen in type 1 diabetes patients.

The CDR3 contains 15 residues. The germline V gene encodes CDR1 SGHRS and CDR2 YFSETQ. Trimming at V came to 3 bases and at J to 5 bases, leaving 7 bases not matched to a gene. Since all of the isolated RNA was reverse transcribed, expressed TCRB transcripts were what got sequenced. Naive, central memory and regulatory T cell samples came to a mean of roughly 3.6 million reads. The protocol was immunoSEQ multiplex PCR, while the TCRdb copy is restricted to in-frame clones and leaves out a portion. Of around 150,000 clones listed, approximately 10% are singletons. In the case of this clone: Its antigen remains unknown.

The chain is built from TRBV5-1 and TRBJ2-3; 9 bases are a match to TRBD1. This clonotype was sampled from a man in his thirties or forties with type 1 diabetes. The sample taken for sequencing was central memory CD4+ T cells from blood. The CDR3 is CASSYGTGIQDTQYF. Written as DNA, the CDR3 is TGCGCCAGCAGCTACGGGACAGGGATACAAGATACGCAGTATTTT.